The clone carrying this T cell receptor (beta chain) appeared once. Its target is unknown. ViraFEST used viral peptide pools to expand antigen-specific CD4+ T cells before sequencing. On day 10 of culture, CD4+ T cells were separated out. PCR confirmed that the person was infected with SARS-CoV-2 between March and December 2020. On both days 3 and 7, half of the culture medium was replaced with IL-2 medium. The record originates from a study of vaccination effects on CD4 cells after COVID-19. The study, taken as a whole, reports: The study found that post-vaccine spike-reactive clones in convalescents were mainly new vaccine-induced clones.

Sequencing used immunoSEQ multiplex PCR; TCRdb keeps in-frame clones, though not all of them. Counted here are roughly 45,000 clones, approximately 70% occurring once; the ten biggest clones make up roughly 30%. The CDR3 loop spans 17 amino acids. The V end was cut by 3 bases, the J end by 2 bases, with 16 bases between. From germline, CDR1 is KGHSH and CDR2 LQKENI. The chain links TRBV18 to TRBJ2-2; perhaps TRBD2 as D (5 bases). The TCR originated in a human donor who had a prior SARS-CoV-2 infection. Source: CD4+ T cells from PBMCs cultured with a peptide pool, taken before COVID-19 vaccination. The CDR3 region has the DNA TGTGCCAGCTCACCGGCCTTAACGGGGTTTAACACCGGGGAGCTGTTTTTT. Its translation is CASSPALTGFNTGELFF.